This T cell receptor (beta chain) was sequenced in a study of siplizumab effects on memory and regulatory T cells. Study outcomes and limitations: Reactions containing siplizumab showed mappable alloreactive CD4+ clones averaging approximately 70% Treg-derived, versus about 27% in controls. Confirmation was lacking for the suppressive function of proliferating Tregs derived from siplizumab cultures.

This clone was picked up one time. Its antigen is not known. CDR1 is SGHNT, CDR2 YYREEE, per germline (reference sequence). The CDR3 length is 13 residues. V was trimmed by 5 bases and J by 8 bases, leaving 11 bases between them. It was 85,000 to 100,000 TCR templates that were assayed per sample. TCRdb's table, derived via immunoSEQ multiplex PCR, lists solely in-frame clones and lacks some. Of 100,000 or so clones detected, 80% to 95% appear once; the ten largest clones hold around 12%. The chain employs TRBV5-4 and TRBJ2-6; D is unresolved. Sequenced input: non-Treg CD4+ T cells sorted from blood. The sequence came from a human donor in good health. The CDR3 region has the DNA TGTGCCAGCAGAGCCCAGGTGACCAACGTCCTGACTTTC. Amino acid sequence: CASRAQVTNVLTF.